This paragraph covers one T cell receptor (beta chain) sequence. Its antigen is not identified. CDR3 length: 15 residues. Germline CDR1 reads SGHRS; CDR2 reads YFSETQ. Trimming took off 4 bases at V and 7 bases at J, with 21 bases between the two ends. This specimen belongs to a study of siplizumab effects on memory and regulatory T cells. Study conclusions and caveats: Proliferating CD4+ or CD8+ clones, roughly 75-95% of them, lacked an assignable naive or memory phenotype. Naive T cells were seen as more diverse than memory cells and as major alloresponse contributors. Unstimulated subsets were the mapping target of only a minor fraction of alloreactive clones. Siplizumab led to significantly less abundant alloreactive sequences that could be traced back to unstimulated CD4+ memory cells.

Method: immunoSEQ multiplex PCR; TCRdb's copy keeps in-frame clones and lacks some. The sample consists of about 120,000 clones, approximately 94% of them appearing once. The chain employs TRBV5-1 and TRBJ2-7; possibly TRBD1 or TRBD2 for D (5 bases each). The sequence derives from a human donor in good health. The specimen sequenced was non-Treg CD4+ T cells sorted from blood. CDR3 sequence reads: CASSPGRLESGEQYF. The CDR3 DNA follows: TGCGCCAGCAGCCCGGGACGTTTGGAAAGTGGAGAGCAGTACTTC.